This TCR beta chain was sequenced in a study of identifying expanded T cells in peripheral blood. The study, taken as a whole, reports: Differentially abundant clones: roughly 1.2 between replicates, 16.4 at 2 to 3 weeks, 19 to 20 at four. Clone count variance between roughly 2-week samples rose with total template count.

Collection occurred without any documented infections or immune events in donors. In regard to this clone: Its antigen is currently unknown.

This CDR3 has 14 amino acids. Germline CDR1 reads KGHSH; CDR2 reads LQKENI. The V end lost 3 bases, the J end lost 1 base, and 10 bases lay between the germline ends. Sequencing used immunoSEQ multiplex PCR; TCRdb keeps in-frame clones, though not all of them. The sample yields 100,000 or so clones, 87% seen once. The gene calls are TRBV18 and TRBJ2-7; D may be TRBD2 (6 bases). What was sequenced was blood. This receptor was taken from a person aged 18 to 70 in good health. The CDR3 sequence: CASSPPGGSYEQYF. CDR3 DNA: TGTGCCAGCTCACCCCCCGGGGGTTCCTACGAGCAGTACTTC.